These T cell receptor beta chains were read from a single sample in a study of response to subunit inactivated influenza vaccine. Each CDR3 protein gets one entry after TCRdb re-called the RT-PCR reads with MiXCR. Of 530,000 or so distinct CDR3 sequences listed, approximately 24% were seen once; the top ten hold less than 2.5%. Sequences were derived from CD4+ T cells sorted from PBMCs, sampled approximately 5 days after vaccination. The receptors here all came from a man in his forties or fifties who received an inactivated influenza vaccine. Each CDR3 is given with its conserved first and last residue.

j_call: TRBJ2-1
v_call: TRBV12-3/TRBV12-4
cdr3_aa: CASSLIGAYNEQFF

j_call: TRBJ2-1
v_call: TRBV5-6
cdr3_aa: CASSLRTSVEQFF

j_call: TRBJ1-3
v_call: TRBV7-2
cdr3_aa: CASSLDSASSGNTIYF

j_call: TRBJ2-7
v_call: TRBV20-1
cdr3_aa: CSARVTGTRGSDQYF

j_call: TRBJ1-1
v_call: TRBV28
cdr3_aa: CASSLLAKTNTEAFF

j_call: TRBJ2-3
v_call: TRBV5-1
cdr3_aa: CASSIDEGTDTQYF

j_call: TRBJ2-1
v_call: TRBV28
cdr3_aa: CASSFVGTAYNEQFF

j_call: TRBJ1-5
v_call: TRBV6-2/TRBV6-3
cdr3_aa: CASSYGGRNQPQHF

j_call: TRBJ2-1
v_call: TRBV24-1
cdr3_aa: CATSDLAGSSYNEQFF

j_call: TRBJ2-3
v_call: TRBV7-3
cdr3_aa: CASSTSGLAATDTQYF

j_call: TRBJ2-7
v_call: TRBV10-1
cdr3_aa: CASSPRVGQGNEQYF

j_call: TRBJ2-1
v_call: TRBV27
cdr3_aa: CASSPGLTYNEQFF

j_call: TRBJ2-2
v_call: TRBV18
cdr3_aa: CASSKGQGNTGELFF

j_call: TRBJ2-1
v_call: TRBV20-1
cdr3_aa: CSANSPGASYNEQFF

j_call: TRBJ2-7
v_call: TRBV3-1
cdr3_aa: CASSQEPSRSYEQYF

j_call: TRBJ2-6
v_call: TRBV5-1
cdr3_aa: CASSLAPMGTSSGANVLTF

j_call: TRBJ2-7
v_call: TRBV10-3
cdr3_aa: CAISESRDRVGKDEQYF

j_call: TRBJ2-6
v_call: TRBV20-1
cdr3_aa: CSARDRDGANVLTF

j_call: TRBJ2-1
v_call: TRBV29-1
cdr3_aa: CSVEGTGRYNEQFF

j_call: TRBJ2-7
v_call: TRBV4-3
cdr3_aa: CASSQDFPKREQYF

j_call: TRBJ2-3
v_call: TRBV4-3
cdr3_aa: CASSQVNSQGRYTDTQYF

j_call: TRBJ2-2
v_call: TRBV21-1
cdr3_aa: CASSKWGQGLDTGELFF

j_call: TRBJ2-7
v_call: TRBV5-1
cdr3_aa: CASSLATSGYEQYF

j_call: TRBJ2-7
v_call: TRBV4-1
cdr3_aa: CASSQEGTGRSYEQYF

j_call: TRBJ2-3
v_call: TRBV18
cdr3_aa: CASSPPMGDTQYF

j_call: TRBJ2-1
v_call: TRBV4-2
cdr3_aa: CASSQGTSSYNEQFF

j_call: TRBJ2-7
v_call: TRBV9
cdr3_aa: CASSVGSGGAEEQYF

j_call: TRBJ2-2
v_call: TRBV6-2/TRBV6-3
cdr3_aa: CASSTLAGPSPGELFF

j_call: TRBJ2-7
v_call: TRBV28
cdr3_aa: CASSFAKSYEQYF

j_call: TRBJ2-5
v_call: TRBV7-6
cdr3_aa: CASSQTPPGLHFQETQYF

j_call: TRBJ2-5
v_call: TRBV20-1
cdr3_aa: CSARASGGTQYF

j_call: TRBJ2-3
v_call: TRBV14
cdr3_aa: CASSQGSGGLAQYF

j_call: TRBJ1-3
v_call: TRBV12-3/TRBV12-4
cdr3_aa: CASSPSHGNTIYF

j_call: TRBJ2-7
v_call: TRBV30
cdr3_aa: CAWNNLFSYEQYF

j_call: TRBJ1-5
v_call: TRBV5-5
cdr3_aa: CASSLAGGGSSNQPQHF

j_call: TRBJ2-1
v_call: TRBV11-2
cdr3_aa: CASSLVPAGALRNNEQFF

j_call: TRBJ2-7
v_call: TRBV3-1
cdr3_aa: CASSLWDRQLEQYF

j_call: TRBJ2-3
v_call: TRBV3-1
cdr3_aa: CASSQFLADSDTQYF

j_call: TRBJ2-1
v_call: TRBV6-2/TRBV6-3
cdr3_aa: CASSYLLPGNEQFF

j_call: TRBJ2-3
v_call: TRBV29-1
cdr3_aa: CSATRDASTDTQYF

j_call: TRBJ2-1
v_call: TRBV7-2
cdr3_aa: CASSLITSGGVGEQFF

j_call: TRBJ1-6
v_call: TRBV18
cdr3_aa: CASSPQGSDSPLHF

j_call: TRBJ2-1
v_call: TRBV5-1
cdr3_aa: CASSLRGALPRVDHEQFF

j_call: TRBJ2-7
v_call: TRBV5-1
cdr3_aa: CASSPTGGMYEQYF

j_call: TRBJ2-1
v_call: TRBV12-3/TRBV12-4
cdr3_aa: CASSGTGLIGHNEQFF

j_call: TRBJ2-1
v_call: TRBV6-2/TRBV6-3
cdr3_aa: CASSMGRIGQFF

j_call: TRBJ1-5
v_call: TRBV29-1
cdr3_aa: CSVAEGYSNQPQHF

j_call: TRBJ1-4
v_call: TRBV15
cdr3_aa: CATSRRGGREEKLFF

j_call: TRBJ1-1
v_call: TRBV7-2
cdr3_aa: CASSLALSQGREVGAFF

j_call: TRBJ2-1
v_call: TRBV7-3
cdr3_aa: CASSLKSSGSNEQFF

j_call: TRBJ1-1
v_call: TRBV2
cdr3_aa: CASSVAWANTEAFF

j_call: TRBJ2-5
v_call: TRBV10-3
cdr3_aa: CAISRQGGQETQYF

j_call: TRBJ1-2
v_call: TRBV15
cdr3_aa: CATSRDDATGYTF

j_call: TRBJ1-1
v_call: TRBV11-2
cdr3_aa: CASSPDRATEAFF

j_call: TRBJ2-5
v_call: TRBV27
cdr3_aa: CASSIRESTRFETQYF

j_call: TRBJ2-7
v_call: TRBV12-3/TRBV12-4
cdr3_aa: CASSLNPSYEQYF